This T cell receptor beta chain emerged from a study of Graves' ophthalmopathy and Graves' hyperthyroidism. This clonotype was seen repeatedly, ten times or more. The CDR3 runs to 16 residues. CDR1 and CDR2 (germline): SGHVS, FNYEAQ. The V and J ends lost 5 bases and 5 bases, in that order; junction bases with no gene match: 10. The diagnosis combined clinical symptoms, thyroxine, TRAb, thyroid ultrasound and orbital computed tomography scans. Using RNA transcripts, the TCR beta CDR3 regions were amplified. The first-round RT-PCR employed HTBI primers together with the Qiagen OneStep RT-PCR kit. A multiplex PCR was then performed as the second round. One entry per CDR3 protein results from TCRdb running MiXCR on the multiplex PCR reads. The table records roughly 1.1 million distinct CDR3 sequences, roughly two fifths of them present only once.

Sample: peripheral blood or thyroid tissue (not recorded which). V is TRBV7-6 and J is TRBJ2-2; 8 nucleotides align to TRBD1. The sequence came from an adult man with Graves' hyperthyroidism. CDR3 sequence: CASSDQGASGTGELFF. CDR3 DNA: TGTGCCAGCAGCGACCAGGGGGCATCCGGAACCGGGGAGCTGTTTTTT. Variable domain in full (rest from reference TRBV7-6 and TRBJ2-2): GAGVSQSPRYKVTKRGQDVALRCDPISGHVSLYWYRQALGQGPEFLTYFNYEAQQDKSGLPNDRFSAERPEGSISTLTIQRTEQRDSAMYRCASSDQGASGTGELFFGEGSRLTVL.